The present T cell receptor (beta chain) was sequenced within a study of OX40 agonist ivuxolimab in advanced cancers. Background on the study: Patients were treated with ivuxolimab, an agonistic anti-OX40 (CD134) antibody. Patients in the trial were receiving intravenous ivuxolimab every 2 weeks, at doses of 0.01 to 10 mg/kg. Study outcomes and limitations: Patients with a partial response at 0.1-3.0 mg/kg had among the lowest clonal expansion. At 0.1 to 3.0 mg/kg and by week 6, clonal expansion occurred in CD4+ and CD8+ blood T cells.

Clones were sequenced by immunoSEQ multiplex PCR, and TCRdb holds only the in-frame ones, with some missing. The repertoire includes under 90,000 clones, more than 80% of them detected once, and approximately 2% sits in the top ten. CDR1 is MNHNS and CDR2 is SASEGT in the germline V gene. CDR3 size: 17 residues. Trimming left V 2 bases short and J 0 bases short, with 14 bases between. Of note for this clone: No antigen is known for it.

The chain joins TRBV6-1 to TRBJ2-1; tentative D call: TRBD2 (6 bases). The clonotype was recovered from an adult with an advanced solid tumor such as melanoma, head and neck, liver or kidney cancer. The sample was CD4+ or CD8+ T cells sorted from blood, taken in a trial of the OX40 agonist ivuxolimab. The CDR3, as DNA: TGTGCCAGCAGTGAAATGGTAGGGACTCGCTCCTACAATGAGCAGTTCTTC. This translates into CASSEMVGTRSYNEQFF.